These 29 T cell receptor beta chains were sequenced from one sample in a study of T cells in Graves' hyperthyroidism and ophthalmopathy. RNA transcripts were the template for amplifying TCR beta CDR3 regions. An initial round of RT-PCR targeting the TCR CDR3 relied on the HTBI primer set. TCRdb reanalysed the multiplex PCR reads using MiXCR and keeps one entry per CDR3 protein. The sample yields about 290,000 distinct CDR3 sequences, 12% to 15% seen once. Material: blood. These receptors were obtained from a woman aged 40 to 50 with Graves' hyperthyroidism.

This clonotype was seen ten or more times. The chain uses TRBV6-1 and TRBJ1-1; 10 nucleotides agree with TRBD1. This CDR3 region has 15 residues. CDR1 MNHNS and CDR2 SASEGT come from the germline V gene. The J segment lost 1 base and the V segment lost 7 bases, leaving 6 bases of the junction unmatched. In DNA, the CDR3 is TGTGCCAGCAAAAGACAGGGGGCTTGGAACACTGAAGCTTTCTTT. This encodes CASKRQGAWNTEAFF.

The table lists this clonotype with many counts. The J gene is TRBJ2-7, the V gene TRBV12-3 or TRBV12-4, with D possibly matching TRBD2 (5 bases). The CDR3 consists of 11 residues. V was pared by 6 bases and J by 3 bases, with 6 bases between. CDR3 in amino acids: CASSEGYEQYF. The CDR3 DNA reads as TGTGCCAGCAGCGAGGGCTACGAGCAGTACTTC.

This clonotype was seen repeatedly, ten times or more. V gene TRBV5-5 combines with J gene TRBJ1-2; a weak D match, TRBD1 (5 bases). This CDR3 is built from 15 residues. The V gene lost 0 bases and the J gene lost 3 bases, with 12 bases spanning the gap. Germline V CDR1 and CDR2: SGHKS, YYEKEE (reference sequence). For the CDR3, the DNA is TGTGCCAGCAGCTTGGGCCCACAGGATTACTATGGCTACACCTTC. Translated: CASSLGPQDYYGYTF.

This clonotype showed up many times. CDR3 sequence (DNA): TGTGCCAGCTCACCAGATCCAGGGCGTGAGCAGTACTTC. Encoded protein: CASSPDPGREQYF. The rearrangement joins TRBV18 to TRBJ2-7; maybe TRBD1 (5 bases). V lost 2 bases and J lost 7, with 12 bases in between. CDR1 is KGHSH, CDR2 LQKENI, per germline. This CDR3 region has 13 residues.

This clonotype was seen at least ten times. The V and J genes are TRBV2 and TRBJ2-7; possible D gene TRBD2, 6 bases. Germline V gene sequence: CDR1 SNHLY, CDR2 FYNNEI. The CDR3 runs 14 residues. Trimming pared 5 bases from V and 4 bases from J, leaving 15 bases between. The CDR3 loop reads CASSSQEGYYEQYF. The CDR3 region has the DNA TGTGCCAGCAGTTCGCAGGAGGGCTATTACGAGCAGTACTTC. Together with reference TRBV2 and TRBJ2-7, the CDR3 gives the full variable domain: EPEVTQTPSHQVTQMGQEVILRCVPISNHLYFYWYRQILGQKVEFLVSFYNNEISEKSEIFDDQFSVERPDGSNFTLKIRSTKLEDSAMYFCASSSQEGYYEQYFGPGTRLTVT.

Concerning this clonotype itself: A much more abundant neighbour one base away suggests this may be a read error. The conserved closing phenylalanine or tryptophan is absent in this CDR3, likely reflecting a read error. The V and J genes are TRBV5-1 and TRBJ1-6, with TRBD1 matching 9 bases. The length of the CDR3 is 15 residues. V shed 4 bases, J shed 6 bases, and the junction held 5 bases outside the gene matches. The germline V gene has CDR1 SGHRS and CDR2 YFSETQ. The CDR3 protein is CASSQGQGGNSPLHL. The CDR3, as DNA: TGCGCCAGCAGCCAGGGACAGGGTGGTAATTCACCCCTCCACCTT.

This clonotype occurred many times. The genes are TRBV20-1 and TRBJ2-7, with TRBD2 matching over 11 bases. V lost 2 bases and J lost 2; bases outside the gene matches: 8. This CDR3 has 16 residues. Germline V gene sequence: CDR1 DFQATT, CDR2 SNEGSKA (reference sequence). The DNA for the CDR3 is TGCAGTGCTAGACCTCTAGCGGGAGGTCTCGCCTACGAGCAGTACTTC. It encodes CSARPLAGGLAYEQYF.

This clonotype was detected many times. This chain uses TRBV24-1 with TRBJ2-3; D is uncertain. The ends were cut back, 4 bases at V and 1 base at J, with 8 bases in the middle. Germline-derived CDR1 and CDR2 are KGHDR and SFDVKD. The CDR3 covers 14 residues. DNA for the CDR3: TGTGCCACCAGTGACCCAGGACGCACAGATACGCAGTATTTT. Translation gives CATSDPGRTDTQYF.

This clonotype was found many times. The rearrangement links TRBV2 to TRBJ2-5, with TRBD2 matching over 11 bases. V lost 7 bases to trimming and J lost 4 bases; unmatched junction nucleotides: 8. Per the germline V gene, CDR1 is SNHLY and CDR2 is FYNNEI. The CDR3 is 15 amino acids. The chain's CDR3 is CASKEIAGGVETQYF. Here the CDR3 DNA reads TGTGCCAGCAAAGAAATAGCGGGAGGGGTAGAGACCCAGTACTTC.

This clonotype was counted at least ten times. This chain joins TRBV20-1 and TRBJ2-3; 10 bases match TRBD2. V shed 3 bases and J 2 bases; nucleotides not matched to a gene: 8. The CDR3 length is 16 residues. CDR1 is DFQATT and CDR2 is SNEGSKA in the germline V gene (reference sequence). The CDR3 here is CSARASGRSLTDTQYF. Here the CDR3 DNA reads TGCAGTGCTAGGGCTAGCGGGAGATCCCTCACAGATACGCAGTATTTT.

Many counts were recorded for this clonotype. This chain connects TRBV12-3 or TRBV12-4 to TRBJ1-1, with D possibly TRBD1 on 5 matching bases. The ends were cut back, 3 bases at V and 5 bases at J, with 16 bases in the middle. The CDR3 loop spans 15 amino acids. CDR3 bases: TGTGCCAGCAGTTTGTCTAGGGGTGTAAGAACTGAAGCTTTCTTT. Encoded protein: CASSLSRGVRTEAFF.

This CDR3 reads CASSLKAKLAGGPGDTQYF. The CDR3 DNA follows: TGTGCCAGCAGCTTAAAAGCGAAACTAGCGGGAGGGCCGGGAGATACGCAGTATTTT. The rearrangement uses TRBV11-3 and TRBJ2-3, with TRBD2 matching over 13 bases. The length of the CDR3 is 19 residues. Losses at the gene ends were 2 bases for V and 5 bases for J; bases not matched to a gene: 13. Germline lookup yields CDR1 SGHNT and CDR2 YENEEA.

In this sample, this clonotype turned up a few times. V and J are TRBV25-1 and TRBJ1-5, with 7 bases aligning to TRBD1. The CDR3 covers 13 residues. V lost 8 bases to trimming and J lost 5 bases; unmatched junction nucleotides: 6. Germline V gene data show CDR1 as MGHDK and CDR2 as SYGVNS. CDR3 sequence (DNA): TGTGCCAGCCAGGGGGACACTCATCAGCCCCAGCATTTT. Protein sequence: CASQGDTHQPQHF. Supplemented by reference TRBV25-1 and TRBJ1-5, the full variable domain reads EADIYQTPRYLVIGTGKKITLECSQTMGHDKMYWYQQDPGMELHLIHYSYGVNSTEKGDLSSESTVSRIRTEHFPLTLESARPSHTSQYLCASQGDTHQPQHFGDGTRLSIL.

This clonotype was picked up many times. V gene TRBV25-1 combines with J gene TRBJ1-2; D gene ambiguous. CDR1 and CDR2 from the germline V gene are MGHDK and SYGVNS. Trimming cost V 0 bases and J 4 bases, with 0 bases left between them. This CDR3 comprises 11 residues. CDR3 sequence reads: CASSEYYGYTF. The CDR3 DNA follows: TGTGCCAGCAGTGAATACTATGGCTACACCTTC.

This clonotype came up many times. The V call is TRBV4-1, the J call TRBJ1-6; D unclear. The CDR3 consists of 16 residues. Trimming took 0 bases from V and 9 from J, leaving 15 bases between them. CDR1 is MGHRA, CDR2 YSYEKL, per germline. CDR3 loop: CASSQDLSARTSPLHF. CDR3 coding DNA: TGCGCCAGCAGCCAAGATTTATCGGCGAGGACTTCACCCCTCCACTTT.

This clonotype came up many times. The rearrangement links TRBV6-1 to TRBJ2-1; D is ambiguous. Germline V gene lookup returns CDR1 MNHNS and CDR2 SASEGT. This CDR3 is 15 amino acids long. Trimming took 2 bases from V and 8 from J, leaving 16 bases between them. CDR3 sequence reads: CASSETSEGLDEQFF. CDR3 sequence (DNA): TGTGCCAGCAGTGAAACTTCGGAAGGGTTGGATGAGCAGTTCTTC.

This clonotype was seen ten or more times. The chain is built from TRBV28 and TRBJ1-1; D might be TRBD1 (5 bases). The germline CDR1 and CDR2 sequences are MDHEN and SYDVKM. The CDR3 contains 15 residues. V gave up 3 bases and J gave up 4 bases, with 15 bases separating them. The CDR3 loop reads CASSFLQEGGTEAFF. The CDR3, as DNA: TGTGCCAGCAGTTTCTTACAGGAAGGCGGCACTGAAGCTTTCTTT.

This clonotype was picked up many times. V and J are TRBV10-3 and TRBJ1-1, with D possibly TRBD1 on 6 matching bases. The CDR3 runs to 14 residues. V gave up 3 bases and J gave up 0 bases, with 8 bases separating them. Germline values: CDR1 ENHRY, CDR2 SYGVKD. CDR3 residues: CAISDGQMNTEAFF. DNA of the CDR3: TGTGCCATCAGTGATGGACAGATGAACACTGAAGCTTTCTTT.

There are many counts of this clonotype. V is TRBV7-2 and J is TRBJ2-1; 7 bases fit TRBD1. J was trimmed by 8 bases and V by 5 bases; bases with no gene match: 9. CDR3 size: 14 residues. Germline V gene sequence: CDR1 SGHTA, CDR2 FQGNSA. The CDR3 DNA reads TGTGCCAGCAGCCTCGACAGGGTTTCGGATGAGCAGTTCTTC. The encoded protein is CASSLDRVSDEQFF.

This clonotype was seen ten or more times. The chain couples TRBV29-1 to TRBJ1-1; D is unresolved. The CDR3 covers 12 residues. V lost 7 bases, J lost 1 base, and 10 bases lay in between. The germline gives CDR1 SQVTM, CDR2 ANQGSEA. The DNA for the CDR3 is TGCAGCGCCCCCGCTGGGAACACTGAAGCTTTCTTT. This codes for CSAPAGNTEAFF.

Ten or more counts support this clonotype. This chain joins TRBV29-1 and TRBJ2-1, with 7 bases lining up with TRBD1. CDR1 SQVTM and CDR2 ANQGSEA come from the germline V gene. The CDR3 is 13 residues long. V lost 6 bases and J lost 1; bases outside the gene matches: 3. CDR3 region: CSVRDSSYNEQFF. In DNA form, the CDR3 reads TGCAGCGTCCGGGACAGTTCCTACAATGAGCAGTTCTTC.

This clonotype was observed at least ten times. V is TRBV10-3 and J is TRBJ2-7, with no clear D. The CDR3 has 15 amino acids. CDR1 is ENHRY and CDR2 is SYGVKD in the germline V gene. V was clipped by 4 bases and J by 3 bases, with 16 bases between them. Written as DNA, the CDR3 is TGTGCCATCAGTGCAGGCAGTCAAATGGACTACGAGCAGTACTTC. Translation gives CAISAGSQMDYEQYF.

This clonotype was counted at least ten times. This chain links TRBV20-1 with TRBJ2-1, with 7 bases fitting TRBD2. Germline V CDR1 and CDR2: DFQATT, SNEGSKA (reference sequence). The CDR3 runs 13 residues. With V trimmed by 4 bases and J by 9 bases, 9 bases remained unmatched. The CDR3 nucleotides are TGCAGTGCTAAAGGGACCACGGGGGGTGAGCAGTTCTTC. This codes for CSAKGTTGGEQFF.

There are many counts of this clonotype. The chain carries TRBV28 and TRBJ1-3; D ambiguous. V shed 3 bases and J shed 0 bases, with 6 bases lying between them. CDR3 length: 14 amino acids. CDR1 is MDHEN and CDR2 is SYDVKM in the germline V gene. CDR3 bases: TGTGCCAGCAGTTTGGGGTACTCTGGAAACACCATATATTTT. Protein sequence: CASSLGYSGNTIYF.

This rearrangement joins TRBV20-1 to TRBJ2-2; D assignment may be TRBD1 or TRBD2 (5 bases each). Germline values: CDR1 DFQATT, CDR2 SNEGSKA (reference sequence). V gave up 5 bases and J gave up 4 bases, with 11 bases separating them. There are 13 residues in the CDR3. In DNA form, the CDR3 reads TGCAGTGCTCGGGACCCTATCACCGGGGAGCTGTTTTTT. The encoded protein is CSARDPITGELFF.

This clonotype has only a few counts. The rearrangement links TRBV6-2 or TRBV6-3 to TRBJ2-4, with D possibly called TRBD1 or TRBD2 (5 bases each). Looked up from germline, CDR1 is MNHEY and CDR2 is SVGEGT. V lost 2 bases to trimming and J lost 8 bases, with 13 bases between them. The CDR3 runs to 14 residues. The CDR3 coding sequence is TGTGCCAGCAGTTACGGAGGTCAGGGCGACATTCAGTACTTC. Encoded protein: CASSYGGQGDIQYF.

Comments on this clonotype: A much bigger clone sits one base away, suggesting this may be a read error. J is TRBJ2-7 and V is TRBV18; TRBD2 matches at 10 bases. The germline gives CDR1 KGHSH, CDR2 LQKENI. The CDR3 totals 14 residues. The CDR3 reads CASPPGTSDYEQYF. The CDR3 coding sequence is TGTGCCAGCCCACCAGGGACTAGCGACTACGAGCAGTACTTC.

This clonotype came up many times. The V call is TRBV3-1, the J call TRBJ1-1, with TRBD1 matching 10 bases. The CDR3 length is 15 residues. CDR1 LGHDT and CDR2 YNNKEL come from the germline V gene (reference sequence). With 1 base clipped from V and 1 base from J, the junction kept 0 bases outside the gene matches. CDR3 nucleotide sequence: TGTGCCAGCAGCCAAGGGGACAGGGGGAACACTGAAGCTTTCTTT. Translation gives CASSQGDRGNTEAFF.

This clonotype was picked up many times. The chain employs TRBV7-9 and TRBJ1-1; possible D gene TRBD1, 5 bases. The V end was cut by 6 bases, the J end by 4 bases, with 12 bases between. The germline V gene has CDR1 SEHNR and CDR2 FQNEAQ (reference sequence). The CDR3 length is 13 residues. CDR3 in amino acids: CASSFQGRTEAFF. CDR3 sequence (DNA): TGTGCCAGCAGTTTTCAGGGTCGCACTGAAGCTTTCTTT.